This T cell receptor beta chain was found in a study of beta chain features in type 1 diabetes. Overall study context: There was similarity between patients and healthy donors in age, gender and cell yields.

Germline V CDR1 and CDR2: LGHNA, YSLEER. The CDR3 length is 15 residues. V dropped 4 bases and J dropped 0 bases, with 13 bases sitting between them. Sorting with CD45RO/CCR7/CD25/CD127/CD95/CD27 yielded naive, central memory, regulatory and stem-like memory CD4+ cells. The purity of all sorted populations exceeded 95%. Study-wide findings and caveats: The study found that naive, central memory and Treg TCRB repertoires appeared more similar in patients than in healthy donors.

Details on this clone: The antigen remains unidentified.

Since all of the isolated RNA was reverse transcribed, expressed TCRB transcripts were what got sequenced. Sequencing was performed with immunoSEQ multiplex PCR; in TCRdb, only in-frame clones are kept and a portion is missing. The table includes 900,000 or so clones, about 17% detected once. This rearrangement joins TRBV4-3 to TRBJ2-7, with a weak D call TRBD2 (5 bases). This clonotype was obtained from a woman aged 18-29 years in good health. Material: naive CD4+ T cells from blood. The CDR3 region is CASSRAGDSSYEQYF. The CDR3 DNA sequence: TGCGCCAGCAGCCGGGCGGGCGATAGCTCCTACGAGCAGTACTTC.